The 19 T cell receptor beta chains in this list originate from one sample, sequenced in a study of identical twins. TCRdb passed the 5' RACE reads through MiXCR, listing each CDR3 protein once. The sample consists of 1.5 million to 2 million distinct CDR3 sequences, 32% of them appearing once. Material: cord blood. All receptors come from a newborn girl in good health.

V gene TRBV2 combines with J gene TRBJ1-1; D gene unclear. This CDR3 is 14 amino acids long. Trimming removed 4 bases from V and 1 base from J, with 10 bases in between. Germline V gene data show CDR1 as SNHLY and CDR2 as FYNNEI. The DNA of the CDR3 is TGTGCCAGCAGTGGGACGGAAGGGAACACTGAAGCTTTCTTT. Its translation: CASSGTEGNTEAFF.

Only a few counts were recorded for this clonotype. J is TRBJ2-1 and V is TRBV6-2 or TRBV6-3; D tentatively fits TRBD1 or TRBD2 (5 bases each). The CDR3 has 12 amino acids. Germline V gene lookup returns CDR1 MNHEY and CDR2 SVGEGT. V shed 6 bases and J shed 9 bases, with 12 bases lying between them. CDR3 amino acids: CASSFVGTEQFF. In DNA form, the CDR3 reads TGTGCCAGCAGCTTCGTGGGGACTGAGCAGTTCTTC.

The CDR3 sequence: CSGVPRTGELFF. CDR3 sequence (DNA): TGCAGCGGCGTCCCGAGGACCGGGGAGCTGTTTTTT. The chain couples TRBV29-1 to TRBJ2-2; D uncertain. Germline V lookup: CDR1 SQVTM, CDR2 ANQGSEA. This CDR3 comprises 12 residues. V gave up 7 bases and J gave up 5 bases, with 11 bases separating them.

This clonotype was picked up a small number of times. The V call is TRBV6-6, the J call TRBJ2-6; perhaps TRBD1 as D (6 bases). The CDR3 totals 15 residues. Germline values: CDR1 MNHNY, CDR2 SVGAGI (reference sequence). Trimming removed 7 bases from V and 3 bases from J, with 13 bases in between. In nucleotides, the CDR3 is TGTGCCAGCACCATAATGACAGGTGGGGCCAACGTCCTGACTTTC. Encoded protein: CASTIMTGGANVLTF.

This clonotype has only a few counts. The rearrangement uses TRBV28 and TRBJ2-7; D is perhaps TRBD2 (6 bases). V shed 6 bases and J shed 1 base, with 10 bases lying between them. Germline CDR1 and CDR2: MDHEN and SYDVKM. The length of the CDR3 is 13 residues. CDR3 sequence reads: CASRQAGSYEQYF. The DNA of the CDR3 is TGTGCCAGCAGACAAGCGGGTTCCTACGAGCAGTACTTC.

DNA for the CDR3: TGTGCCAGCAGCGCGGCGACCTATAATTCACCCCTCCACTTT. Its protein product is CASSAATYNSPLHF. The rearrangement uses TRBV9 and TRBJ1-6, with no clear D. Germline assignment: CDR1 SGDLS and CDR2 YYNGEE. Trimming removed 3 bases at V and 2 bases at J, with 6 bases between. The CDR3 loop spans 14 amino acids.

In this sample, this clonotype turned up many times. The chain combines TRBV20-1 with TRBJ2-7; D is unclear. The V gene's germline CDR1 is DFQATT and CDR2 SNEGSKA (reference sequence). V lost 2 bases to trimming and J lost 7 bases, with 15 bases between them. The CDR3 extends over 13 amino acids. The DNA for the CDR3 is TGCAGTGCTAGAATCCCCGGCAGTCAGGAGCAGTACTTC. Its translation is CSARIPGSQEQYF.

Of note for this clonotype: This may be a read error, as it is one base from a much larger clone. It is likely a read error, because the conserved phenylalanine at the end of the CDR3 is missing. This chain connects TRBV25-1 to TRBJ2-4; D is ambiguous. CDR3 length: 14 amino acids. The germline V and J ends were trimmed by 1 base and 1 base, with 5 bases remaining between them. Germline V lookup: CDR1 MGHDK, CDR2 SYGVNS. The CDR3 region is CASSELGAKNIQYL. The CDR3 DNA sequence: TGTGCCAGCAGTGAATTAGGGGCCAAAAACATTCAGTACCTC.

The CDR3 sequence: CAGKRESGTDTQYF. The CDR3 bases are TGTGCCGGTAAGCGGGAGAGCGGCACAGATACGCAGTATTTT. The rearrangement links TRBV2 to TRBJ2-3; 8 positions match TRBD2. V dropped 11 bases and J dropped 1; count of bases not matched to a gene: 8. Germline V lookup: CDR1 SNHLY, CDR2 FYNNEI. CDR3 length equals 14 residues.

The CDR3 loop is CASSQPRLGGVIYNEQFF. The CDR3 region has the DNA TGCGCCAGCAGCCAACCCCGTCTCGGGGGAGTAATCTACAATGAGCAGTTCTTC. This chain uses TRBV4-1 with TRBJ2-1, with D perhaps TRBD2 (6 bases). Per germline, CDR1 MGHRA and CDR2 YSYEKL. There are 18 residues in the CDR3. With 2 bases removed from V and 3 bases from J, the gap between germline ends came to 20 bases.

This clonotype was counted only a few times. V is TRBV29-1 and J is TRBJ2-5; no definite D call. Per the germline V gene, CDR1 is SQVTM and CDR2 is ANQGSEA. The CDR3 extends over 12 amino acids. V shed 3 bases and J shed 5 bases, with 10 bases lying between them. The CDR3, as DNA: TGCAGCGTTGATAATCGCCCGGAGACCCAGTACTTC. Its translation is CSVDNRPETQYF.

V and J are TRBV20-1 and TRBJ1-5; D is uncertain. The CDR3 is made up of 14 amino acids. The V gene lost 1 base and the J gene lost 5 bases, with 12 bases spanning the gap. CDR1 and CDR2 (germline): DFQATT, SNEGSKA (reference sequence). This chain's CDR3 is CSARVAGSDQPQHF. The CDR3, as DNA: TGCAGTGCTAGAGTGGCGGGTTCTGATCAGCCCCAGCATTTT.

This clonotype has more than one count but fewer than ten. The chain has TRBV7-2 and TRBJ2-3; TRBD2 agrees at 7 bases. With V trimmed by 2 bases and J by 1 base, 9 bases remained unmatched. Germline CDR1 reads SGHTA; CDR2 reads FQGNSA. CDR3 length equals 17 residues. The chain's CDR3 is CASSLRLAEWGTDTQYF. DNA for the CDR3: TGTGCCAGCAGCTTACGGCTAGCGGAATGGGGCACAGATACGCAGTATTTT.

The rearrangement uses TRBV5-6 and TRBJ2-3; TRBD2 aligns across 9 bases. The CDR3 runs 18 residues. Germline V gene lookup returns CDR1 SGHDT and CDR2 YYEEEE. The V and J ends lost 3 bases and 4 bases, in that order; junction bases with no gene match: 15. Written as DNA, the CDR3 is TGTGCCAGCAGCTCTCTTGGCGGGGGGGCCGCGGCGGCAGATACGCAGTATTTT. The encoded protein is CASSSLGGGAAAADTQYF.

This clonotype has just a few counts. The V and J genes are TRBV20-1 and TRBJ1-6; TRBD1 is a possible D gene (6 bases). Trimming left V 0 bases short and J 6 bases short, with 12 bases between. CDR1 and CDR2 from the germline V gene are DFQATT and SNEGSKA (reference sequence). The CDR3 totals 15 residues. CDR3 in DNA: TGCAGTGCTAGAGAAAGGGCAGGGGCTAATTCACCCCTCCACTTT. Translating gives CSARERAGANSPLHF.

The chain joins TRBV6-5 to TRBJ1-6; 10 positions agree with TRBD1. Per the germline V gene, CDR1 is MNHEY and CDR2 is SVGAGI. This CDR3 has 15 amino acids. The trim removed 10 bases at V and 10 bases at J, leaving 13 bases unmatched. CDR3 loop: CANLPGQGIGSPLHF. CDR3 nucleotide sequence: TGTGCCAACCTACCGGGACAGGGGATCGGCTCACCCCTCCACTTT.

The CDR3 sequence is CSARGSSGRVFAYNEQFF. CDR3 in DNA: TGCAGTGCTAGAGGATCGAGCGGGAGGGTCTTCGCCTACAATGAGCAGTTCTTC. The genes are TRBV20-1 and TRBJ2-1; 10 bases align to TRBD2. The junction had 11 bases not matched to a gene; V was cut back by 1 base and J by 2 bases. The CDR3 runs 18 residues. CDR1 and CDR2 from the germline V gene are DFQATT and SNEGSKA (reference sequence).

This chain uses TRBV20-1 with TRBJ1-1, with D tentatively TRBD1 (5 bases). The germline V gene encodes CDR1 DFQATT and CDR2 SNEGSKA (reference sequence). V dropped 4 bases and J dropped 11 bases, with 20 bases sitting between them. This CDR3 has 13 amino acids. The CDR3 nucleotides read TGCAGTGCTAAGCCCCGGGGCAGAGAGGGGGCTTTCTTT. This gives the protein CSAKPRGREGAFF.

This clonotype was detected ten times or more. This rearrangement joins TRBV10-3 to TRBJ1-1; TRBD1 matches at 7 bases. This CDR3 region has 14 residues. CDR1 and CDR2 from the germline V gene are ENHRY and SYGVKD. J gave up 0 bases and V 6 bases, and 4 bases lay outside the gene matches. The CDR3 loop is CAISAGQMNTEAFF. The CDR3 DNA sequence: TGTGCCATCAGCGCGGGACAGATGAACACTGAAGCTTTCTTT.